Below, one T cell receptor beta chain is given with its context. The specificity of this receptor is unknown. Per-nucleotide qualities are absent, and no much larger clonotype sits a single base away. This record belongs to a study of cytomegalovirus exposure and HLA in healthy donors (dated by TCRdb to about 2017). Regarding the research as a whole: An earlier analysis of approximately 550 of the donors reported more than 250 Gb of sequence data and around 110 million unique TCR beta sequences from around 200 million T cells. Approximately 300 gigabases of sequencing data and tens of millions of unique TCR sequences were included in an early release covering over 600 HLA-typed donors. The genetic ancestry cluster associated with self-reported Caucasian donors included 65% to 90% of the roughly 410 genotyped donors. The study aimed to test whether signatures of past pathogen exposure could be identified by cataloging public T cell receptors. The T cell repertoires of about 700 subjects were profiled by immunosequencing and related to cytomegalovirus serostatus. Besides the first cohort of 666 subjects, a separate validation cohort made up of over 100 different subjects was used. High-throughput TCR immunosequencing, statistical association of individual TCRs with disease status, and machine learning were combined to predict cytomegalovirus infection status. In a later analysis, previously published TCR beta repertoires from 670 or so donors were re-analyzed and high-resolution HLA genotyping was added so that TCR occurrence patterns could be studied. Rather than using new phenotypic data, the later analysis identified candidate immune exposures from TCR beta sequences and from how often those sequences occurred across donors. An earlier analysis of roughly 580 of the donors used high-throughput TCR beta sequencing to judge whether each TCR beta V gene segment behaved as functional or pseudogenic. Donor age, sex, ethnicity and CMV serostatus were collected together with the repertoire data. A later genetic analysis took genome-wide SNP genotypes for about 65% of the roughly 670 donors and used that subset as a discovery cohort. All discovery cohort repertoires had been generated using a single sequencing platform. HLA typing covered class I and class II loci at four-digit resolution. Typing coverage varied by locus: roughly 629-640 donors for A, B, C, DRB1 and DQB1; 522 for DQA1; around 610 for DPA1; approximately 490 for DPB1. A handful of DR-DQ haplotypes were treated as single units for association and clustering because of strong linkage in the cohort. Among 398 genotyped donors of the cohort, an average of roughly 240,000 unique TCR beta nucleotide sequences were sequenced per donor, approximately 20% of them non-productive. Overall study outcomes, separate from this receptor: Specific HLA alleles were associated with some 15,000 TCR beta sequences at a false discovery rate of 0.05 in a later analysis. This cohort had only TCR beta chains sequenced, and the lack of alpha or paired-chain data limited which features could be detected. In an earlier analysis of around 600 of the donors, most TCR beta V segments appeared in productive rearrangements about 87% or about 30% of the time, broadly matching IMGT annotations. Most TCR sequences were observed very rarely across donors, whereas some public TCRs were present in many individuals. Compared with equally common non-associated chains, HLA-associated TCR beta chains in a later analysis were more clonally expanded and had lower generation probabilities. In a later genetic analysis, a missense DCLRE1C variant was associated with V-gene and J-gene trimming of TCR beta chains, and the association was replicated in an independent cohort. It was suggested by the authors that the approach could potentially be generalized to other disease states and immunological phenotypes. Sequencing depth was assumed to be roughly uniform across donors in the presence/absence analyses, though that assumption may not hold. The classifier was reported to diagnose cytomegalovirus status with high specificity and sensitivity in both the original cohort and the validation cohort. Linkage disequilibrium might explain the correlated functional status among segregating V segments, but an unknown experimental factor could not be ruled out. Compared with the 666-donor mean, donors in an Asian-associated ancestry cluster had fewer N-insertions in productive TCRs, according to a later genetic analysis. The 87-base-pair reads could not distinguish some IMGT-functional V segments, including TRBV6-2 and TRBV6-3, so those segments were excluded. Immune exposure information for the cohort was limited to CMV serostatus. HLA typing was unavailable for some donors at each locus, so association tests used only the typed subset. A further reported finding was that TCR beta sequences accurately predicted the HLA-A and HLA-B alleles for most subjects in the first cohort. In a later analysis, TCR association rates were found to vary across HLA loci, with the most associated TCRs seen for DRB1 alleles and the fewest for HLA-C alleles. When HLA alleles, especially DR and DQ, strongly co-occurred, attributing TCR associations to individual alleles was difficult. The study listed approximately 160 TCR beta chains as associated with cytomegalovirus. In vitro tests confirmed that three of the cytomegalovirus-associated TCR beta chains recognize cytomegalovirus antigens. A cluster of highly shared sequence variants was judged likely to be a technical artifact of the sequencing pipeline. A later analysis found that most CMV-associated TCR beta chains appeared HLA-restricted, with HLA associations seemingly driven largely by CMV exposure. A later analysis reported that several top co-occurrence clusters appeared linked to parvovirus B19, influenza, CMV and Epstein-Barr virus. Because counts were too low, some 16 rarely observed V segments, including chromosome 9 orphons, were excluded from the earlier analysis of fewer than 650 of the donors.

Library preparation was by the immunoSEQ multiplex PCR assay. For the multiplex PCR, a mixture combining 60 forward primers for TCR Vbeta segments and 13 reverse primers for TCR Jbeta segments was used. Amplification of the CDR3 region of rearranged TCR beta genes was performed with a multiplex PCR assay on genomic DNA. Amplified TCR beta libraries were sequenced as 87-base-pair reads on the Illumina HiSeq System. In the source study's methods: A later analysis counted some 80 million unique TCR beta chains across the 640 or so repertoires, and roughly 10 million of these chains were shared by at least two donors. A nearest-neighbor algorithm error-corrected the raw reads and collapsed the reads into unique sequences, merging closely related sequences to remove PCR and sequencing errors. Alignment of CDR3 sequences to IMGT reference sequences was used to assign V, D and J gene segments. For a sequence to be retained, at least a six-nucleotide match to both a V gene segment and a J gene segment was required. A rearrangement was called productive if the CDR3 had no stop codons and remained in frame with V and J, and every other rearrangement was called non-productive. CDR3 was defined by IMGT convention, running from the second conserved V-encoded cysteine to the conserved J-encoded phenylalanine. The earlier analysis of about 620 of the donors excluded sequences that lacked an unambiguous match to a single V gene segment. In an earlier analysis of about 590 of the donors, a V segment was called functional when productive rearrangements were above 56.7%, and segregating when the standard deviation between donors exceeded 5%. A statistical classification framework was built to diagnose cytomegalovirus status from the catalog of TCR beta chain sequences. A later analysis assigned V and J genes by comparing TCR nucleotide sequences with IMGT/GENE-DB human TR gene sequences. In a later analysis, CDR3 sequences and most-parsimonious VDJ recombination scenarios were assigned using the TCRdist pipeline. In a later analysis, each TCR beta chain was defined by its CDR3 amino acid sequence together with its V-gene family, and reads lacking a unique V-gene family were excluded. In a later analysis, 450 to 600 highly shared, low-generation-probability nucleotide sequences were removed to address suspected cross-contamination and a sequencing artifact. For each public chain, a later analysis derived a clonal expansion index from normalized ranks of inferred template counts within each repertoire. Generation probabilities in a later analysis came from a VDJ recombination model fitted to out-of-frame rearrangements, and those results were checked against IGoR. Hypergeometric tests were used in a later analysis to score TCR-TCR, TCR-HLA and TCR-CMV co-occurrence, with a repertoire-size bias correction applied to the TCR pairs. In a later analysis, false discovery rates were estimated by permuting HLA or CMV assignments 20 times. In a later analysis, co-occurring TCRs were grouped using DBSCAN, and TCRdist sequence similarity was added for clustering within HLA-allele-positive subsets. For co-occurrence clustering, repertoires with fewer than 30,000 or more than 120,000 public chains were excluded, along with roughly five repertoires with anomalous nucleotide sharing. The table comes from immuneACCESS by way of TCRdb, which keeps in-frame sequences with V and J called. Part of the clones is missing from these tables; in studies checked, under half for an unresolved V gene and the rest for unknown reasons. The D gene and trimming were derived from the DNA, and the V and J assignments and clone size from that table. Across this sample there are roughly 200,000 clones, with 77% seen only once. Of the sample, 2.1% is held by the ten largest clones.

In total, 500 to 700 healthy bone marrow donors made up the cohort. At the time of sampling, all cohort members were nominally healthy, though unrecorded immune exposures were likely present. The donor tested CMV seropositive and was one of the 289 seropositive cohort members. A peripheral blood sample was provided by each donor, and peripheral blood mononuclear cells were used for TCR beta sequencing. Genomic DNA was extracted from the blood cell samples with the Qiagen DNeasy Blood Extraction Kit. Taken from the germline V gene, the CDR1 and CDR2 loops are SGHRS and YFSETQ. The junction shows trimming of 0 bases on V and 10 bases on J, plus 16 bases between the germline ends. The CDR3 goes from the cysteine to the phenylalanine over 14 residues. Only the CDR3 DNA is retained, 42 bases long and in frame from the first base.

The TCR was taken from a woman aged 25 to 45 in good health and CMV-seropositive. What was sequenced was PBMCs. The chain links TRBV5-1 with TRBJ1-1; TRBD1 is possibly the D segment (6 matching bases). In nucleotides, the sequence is TGCGCCAGCAGCTTGGAGTTTGGGGGCCGGGGAGCTTTCTTT. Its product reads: CASSLEFGGRGAFF.